The next 4 T cell receptor beta chains were all read from a single sample in a study of post-analysis software for immune sequencing data. Whole-study findings and limits: Roughly five TRBV segments, including TRBV5-6, TRBV5-1 and TRBV20-1, were more frequent in patients than controls.

These TCRs are of unknown antigen specificity. Sequencing libraries made from TCR beta cDNA carried unique molecular identifiers. TCRdb processed the PCR reads anew with MiXCR; each CDR3 protein has one entry. The data hold more than 350,000 distinct CDR3 sequences, with about 40% observed a single time. What was sequenced was blood. Receptors were obtained from a girl aged 2-10 years with multiple sclerosis.

There are a few counts of this clonotype. The chain recombines TRBV20-1 with TRBJ1-5; 7 bases agree with TRBD1. The CDR3 is made up of 14 amino acids. V lost 6 bases, J lost 7 bases, and 12 bases stayed unmatched. Germline CDR1 is DFQATT and CDR2 is SNEGSKA (reference sequence). CDR3 sequence: CSASRQGSSQPQHF. The CDR3 region has the DNA TGCAGTGCCTCCCGACAGGGAAGTAGCCAGCCCCAGCATTTT.

V is TRBV6-5 and J is TRBJ2-1; 8 bases are shared with TRBD2. CDR3 size: 15 residues. The germline V gene has CDR1 MNHEY and CDR2 SVGAGI. J was trimmed by 12 bases and V by 6 bases; bases with no gene match: 16. The CDR3 DNA sequence: TGTGCCAGCAGCCTAAGAGCGGGAGAGTCAGTCAGGCAGTTCTTC. As protein: CASSLRAGESVRQFF.

This clonotype was seen only a few times. J is TRBJ1-2 and V is TRBV28, with D perhaps TRBD1 (5 bases). Germline V gene data show CDR1 as MDHEN and CDR2 as SYDVKM. The V end was cut by 8 bases, the J end by 7 bases, with 26 bases between. The CDR3 is 16 residues long. The chain's CDR3 is CASRDGTAKVGAGYTF. CDR3 DNA: TGTGCCAGCCGCGATGGGACGGCGAAGGTGGGTGCTGGCTACACCTTC.

The V gene is TRBV20-1, the J gene TRBJ2-1; maybe TRBD2 (6 bases). The germline CDR1 and CDR2 sequences are DFQATT and SNEGSKA (reference sequence). There are 16 residues in the CDR3. V was cut by 0 bases and J by 2 bases, with 14 bases left in between. This chain's CDR3 is CSARDTREHTYNEQFF. CDR3 sequence (DNA): TGCAGTGCTAGAGATACCCGGGAGCACACCTACAATGAGCAGTTCTTC.